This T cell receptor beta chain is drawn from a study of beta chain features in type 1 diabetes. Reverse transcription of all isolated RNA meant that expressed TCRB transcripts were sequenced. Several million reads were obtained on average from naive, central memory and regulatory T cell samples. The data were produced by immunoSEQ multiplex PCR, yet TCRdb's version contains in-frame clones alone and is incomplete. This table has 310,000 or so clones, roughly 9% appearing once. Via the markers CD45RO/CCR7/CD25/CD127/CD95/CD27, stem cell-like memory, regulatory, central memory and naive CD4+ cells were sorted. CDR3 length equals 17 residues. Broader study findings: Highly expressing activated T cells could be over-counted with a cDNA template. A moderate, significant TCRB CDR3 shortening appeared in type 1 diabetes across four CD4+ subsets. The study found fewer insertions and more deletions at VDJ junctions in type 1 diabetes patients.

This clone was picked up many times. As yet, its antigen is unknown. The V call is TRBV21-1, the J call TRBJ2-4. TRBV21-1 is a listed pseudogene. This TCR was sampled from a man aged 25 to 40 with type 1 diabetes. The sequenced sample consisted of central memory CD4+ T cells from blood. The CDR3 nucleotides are TGTGCCAGCAGCAAAGAGATAGGGGGGCTCGCCAAAAACATTCAGTACTTC. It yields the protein CASSKEIGGLAKNIQYF.